This is a list of T cell receptor beta chains from one sample in a study of blood T cell repertoires in COVID-19. Method: immunoSEQ multiplex PCR; TCRdb's copy keeps in-frame clones and lacks some. The sample holds roughly 340,000 clones, 85% to 90% seen once. Source material: PBMCs or T cells enriched from blood (not recorded which). Receptors were obtained from a man aged 18 to 30 who had recovered from COVID-19. Each CDR3 is given with its conserved first and last residue. The size entry is marked missing in some rows and otherwise reads once, few, many or a size class.

v_gene	abundance	j_gene	CDR3aa
TRBV28	.	TRBJ2-1	CASNLAGQAYNEQFF
TRBV9	few	TRBJ2-1	CASSATGGWNEQFF
TRBV2	.	TRBJ2-6	CASSEVQISGANVLTF
TRBV28	.	TRBJ1-2	CASTLAPGEGYTF
TRBV7-8	once	TRBJ2-7	CASSDTSGTASSYEQYF
TRBV7-8	.	TRBJ1-1	CASSWTAGRETEAFF
TRBV4-1	.	TRBJ2-7	CASSQSLTDSYEQYF
TRBV6-2/TRBV6-3	once	TRBJ1-2	CASSYSQRQSAGYTF
TRBV28	.	TRBJ2-4	CASKRLAKNIQYF
TRBV7-2	.	TRBJ2-7	CASSLWGLDASQNYEQYF
TRBV5-1	few	TRBJ2-1	CASSLRDSGGYNEQFF
TRBV12-3/TRBV12-4	.	TRBJ1-1	CASEEGATEAFF
TRBV19	few	TRBJ2-1	CASSMMRLVDNEQFF
TRBV7-3	.	TRBJ1-5	CASSLDRGPGNQPQHF
TRBV9	.	TRBJ1-2	CASSVGTRPNYGYTF
TRBV7-2	.	TRBJ2-1	CASSSGLDRGHYNEQFF
TRBV11-2	.	TRBJ1-2	CASSLDRKAFGYGYTF
TRBV5-1	few	TRBJ2-2	CASSLGQTNTGELFF
TRBV6-9	once	TRBJ2-2	CASRAPQASLANTGELFF
TRBV19	.	TRBJ2-2	CASSIGGKGVGELFF
TRBV6-4	.	TRBJ1-2	CASRDQTGLGGYTF
TRBV18	.	TRBJ2-7	CASSPGTGIPTSSTYPYEQYF